The 30 T cell receptor beta chains below were found in one sample sequenced in a study of T cells expressing NK-cell markers. Reprocessing the 5' RACE reads, TCRdb reports a single entry for every CDR3 protein and omits DNA. This table lists 400,000 to 450,000 distinct CDR3 sequences. Specimen: blood T cells: a sorted CD56 or NKG2C T cell subset, CD4+ or CD8+ T cells, or bulk PBMC T cells (not recorded which). These receptors were taken from a woman between 18 and 70 years old in good health.

The J gene is TRBJ2-3, the V gene TRBV7-3; TCRdb lists TRBD2, though no DNA is available to test this call. Germline V lookup: CDR1 SGHTA, CDR2 FQGTGA. The CDR3 runs 20 residues. CDR3 loop: CASSLTGNLAGGASTDTQYF. Using reference TRBV7-3 and TRBJ2-3 for the parts outside the CDR3, the full variable domain is GAGVSQTPSNKVTEKGKYVELRCDPISGHTALYWYRQSLGQGPEFLIYFQGTGAADDSGLPNDRFFAVRPEGSVSTLKIQRTERGDSAVYLCASSLTGNLAGGASTDTQYFGPGTRLTVL.

The V call is TRBV4-3, the J call TRBJ2-1. The germline CDR1 and CDR2 sequences are LGHNA and YSLEER. The CDR3 length is 13 residues. CDR3: CASSPAAYNEQFF.

V gene TRBV11-1 combines with J gene TRBJ2-3; TCRdb indicates TRBD1, and absent DNA this call remains unverified. From germline, CDR1 is SGHAT and CDR2 FQDESV (reference sequence). This CDR3 has 19 amino acids. CDR3 in amino acids: CASGGWQGDPSRRTDTQYF.

The V and J genes are TRBV20-1 and TRBJ2-7. The CDR3 is 14 residues long. Germline V gives CDR1 DFQATT, CDR2 SNEGSKA (reference sequence). CDR3 amino acids: CSARGTGRTYEQYF.

The chain is built from TRBV29-1 and TRBJ2-1. Germline CDR1 and CDR2: SQVTM and ANQGSEA. CDR3 length equals 12 residues. This CDR3 reads CSVSVIGDEQFF.

The chain employs TRBV20-1 and TRBJ1-1. The CDR3 runs to 13 residues. The V gene's germline CDR1 is DFQATT and CDR2 SNEGSKA (reference sequence). The CDR3 spells CSAWGGEGTEAFF.

CDR3 region: CASSHQFPSGSSSTDTQYF. The rearrangement uses TRBV4-2 and TRBJ2-3; the TRBD2 assignment by TCRdb is unverifiable without DNA. CDR3 length: 19 residues. The germline CDR1 and CDR2 sequences are LGHNA and YNFKEQ.

The chain combines TRBV7-9 with TRBJ2-1. CDR1 and CDR2 (germline): SEHNR, FQNEAQ (reference sequence). CDR3 length: 14 residues. CDR3 in amino acids: CASSLVSPRNEQFF.

J is TRBJ2-1 and V is TRBV27; without DNA, the TCRdb call of TRBD1 cannot be checked. The germline V gene has CDR1 MNHEY and CDR2 SMNVEV (reference sequence). CDR3 length: 14 residues. This CDR3 is CASSVQGFYNEQFF.

V usage is TRBV7-2 and J usage is TRBJ2-2; the TCRdb call, TRBD1, lacks DNA for checking. The CDR3 sequence is 13 residues long. Germline loops: CDR1 SGHTA, CDR2 FQGNSA. This CDR3 reads CASTQWGVGELFF.

The V and J genes are TRBV6-1 and TRBJ2-2; no DNA is available, so the TRBD1 call from TCRdb remains unchecked. This CDR3 comprises 15 residues. The germline V gene has CDR1 MNHNS and CDR2 SASEGT. The CDR3 sequence: CASRPGQTNTGELFF.

The chain recombines TRBV5-1 with TRBJ2-3; TCRdb's D gene call, TRBD1, goes unchecked for lack of DNA. Germline lookup yields CDR1 SGHRS and CDR2 YFSETQ. This CDR3 has 15 residues. The CDR3: CATSWGSGTRDTQYF.

The V gene is TRBV10-3, the J gene TRBJ2-2; TCRdb lists TRBD2, though no DNA is available to test this call. Germline V gene sequence: CDR1 ENHRY, CDR2 SYGVKD. There are 14 residues in the CDR3. CDR3 protein: CAISEPLDPGELFF.

The V call is TRBV29-1, the J call TRBJ2-5; TCRdb returns TRBD1, unconfirmable since there is no DNA. The length of the CDR3 is 14 residues. Germline loops: CDR1 SQVTM, CDR2 ANQGSEA. The CDR3 protein is CSVEGGLEGETQYF.

This chain links TRBV4-3 with TRBJ2-1. CDR1 and CDR2 from the germline V gene are LGHNA and YSLEER. The CDR3 is 11 amino acids. CDR3 protein: CASSQDNEQFF.

The chain recombines TRBV9 with TRBJ1-2. CDR3 length equals 13 residues. Germline CDR1 SGDLS, CDR2 YYNGEE. CDR3 sequence reads: CASSVDVKYGYTF.

The chain combines TRBV4-3 with TRBJ2-3; lacking DNA, the TRBD1 call made by TCRdb goes unchecked. This CDR3 spans 17 amino acids. In germline, CDR1 is LGHNA, CDR2 YSLEER. CDR3 in amino acids: CASSQEGGGASTDTQYF.

This chain uses TRBV12-3 or TRBV12-4 with TRBJ1-2; TCRdb's D gene call, TRBD1, goes unchecked for lack of DNA. The CDR3 totals 16 residues. The CDR3 sequence: CASGKVAGLPPKPYTF.

V and J are TRBV28 and TRBJ1-6; TCRdb calls TRBD1, which cannot be checked without DNA. Germline-derived CDR1 and CDR2 are MDHEN and SYDVKM. The CDR3 is made up of 15 amino acids. CDR3: CASFSRDGTNSPLHF. Based on the CDR3 plus reference TRBV28 and TRBJ1-6, the full variable domain is DVKVTQSSRYLVKRTGEKVFLECVQDMDHENMFWYRQDPGLGLRLIYFSYDVKMKEKGDIPEGYSVSREKKERFSLILESASTNQTSMYLCASFSRDGTNSPLHFGNGTRLTVT.

The V gene is TRBV20-1, the J gene TRBJ1-4. The CDR3 consists of 12 residues. Germline loops: CDR1 DFQATT, CDR2 SNEGSKA (reference sequence). The CDR3 protein is CSASLMGEKLFF.

This chain joins TRBV20-1 and TRBJ2-3; TCRdb picks TRBD2, but there is no DNA to check that call. There are 14 residues in the CDR3. Germline values: CDR1 DFQATT, CDR2 SNEGSKA (reference sequence). CDR3 sequence: CSAQSGGRADTQYF.

The chain combines TRBV7-3 with TRBJ2-1; TCRdb indicates TRBD2, and absent DNA this call remains unverified. Looked up from germline, CDR1 is SGHTA and CDR2 is FQGTGA. The CDR3 is made up of 15 amino acids. The CDR3 region is CASSAGLAESNEQFF.

This sequence joins TRBV4-3 and TRBJ1-3; no DNA is available, so the TRBD1 call from TCRdb remains unchecked. The germline CDR1 and CDR2 sequences are LGHNA and YSLEER. The CDR3 totals 13 residues. This chain's CDR3 is CASSQTAGNTIYF.

The chain joins TRBV7-8 to TRBJ2-5; the D gene TCRdb calls, TRBD1, cannot be checked with no DNA. This CDR3 has 14 amino acids. Germline CDR1 reads SGHVS; CDR2 reads FQNEAQ. The CDR3 sequence is CASSTGGYKETQYF.

The gene calls are TRBV7-3 and TRBJ1-3. This CDR3 is 13 amino acids long. Per germline, CDR1 SGHTA and CDR2 FQGTGA. CDR3 region: CASSPGFGNTIYF. The complete variable domain, with remaining parts taken from reference TRBV7-3 and TRBJ1-3, reads GAGVSQTPSNKVTEKGKYVELRCDPISGHTALYWYRQSLGQGPEFLIYFQGTGAADDSGLPNDRFFAVRPEGSVSTLKIQRTERGDSAVYLCASSPGFGNTIYFGEGSWLTVV.

This chain connects TRBV5-4 to TRBJ1-1. The CDR3 covers 13 residues. Germline V gene data show CDR1 as SGHNT and CDR2 as YYREEE (reference sequence). The CDR3 sequence is CASRSRLSTEAFF.

The V gene is TRBV14, the J gene TRBJ2-1; TCRdb selects TRBD2, and the lack of DNA leaves this call unchecked. There are 14 residues in the CDR3. Germline V gene sequence: CDR1 SGHDN, CDR2 FVKESK. This CDR3 is CASSQIAGGSEQFF. The variable domain in full, with the rest retrieved from reference TRBV14 and TRBJ2-1, is EAGVTQFPSHSVIEKGQTVTLRCDPISGHDNLYWYRRVMGKEIKFLLHFVKESKQDESGMPNNRFLAERTGGTYSTLKVQPAELEDSGVYFCASSQIAGGSEQFFGPGTRLTVL.

This chain uses TRBV30 with TRBJ2-1; checking the TCRdb D call of TRBD2 is not possible without DNA. The CDR3 sequence is 13 residues long. Germline V CDR1 and CDR2: GTSNPN, SVGIG (reference sequence). CDR3 amino acids: CASPAGAYNEQFF.

The chain is built from TRBV28 and TRBJ2-5; TCRdb calls TRBD1, which cannot be checked without DNA. The germline V gene encodes CDR1 MDHEN and CDR2 SYDVKM. This CDR3 comprises 14 residues. CDR3 in amino acids: CASSPASGQETQYF.

The genes are TRBV12-3 or TRBV12-4 and TRBJ2-5. This CDR3 has 12 residues. This chain's CDR3 is CASSFGFETQYF.